These 30 T cell receptor beta chains originate from one sample sequenced in a study of shared clonotypes between healthy human individuals. Profiled with immunoSEQ multiplex PCR; TCRdb holds only in-frame clones, not every one. The profile shows approximately 470,000 clones, roughly 80% of them singletons. The sample was PBMCs. The source of these receptors is a woman aged 40-49 years in good health. Some clones in this sample may be carry-over from other donors' samples.

The rearrangement links TRBV4-2 to TRBJ1-3, with D possibly being TRBD1 (5 bases). Trimming left V 0 bases short and J 2 bases short, with 11 bases between. From germline, CDR1 is LGHNA and CDR2 YNFKEQ. This CDR3 has 16 residues. For the CDR3, the DNA is TGTGCCAGCAGCCAAGACCAGGGTTCCGCTGGAAACACCATATATTTT. It translates to CASSQDQGSAGNTIYF.

V usage is TRBV18 and J usage is TRBJ1-5; the D is unclear. V was trimmed by 3 bases and J by 0 bases, leaving 18 bases between them. The CDR3 is 18 residues long. The V gene's germline CDR1 is KGHSH and CDR2 LQKENI. The CDR3 sequence: CASSPSATLDHSNQPQHF. Written as DNA, the CDR3 is TGTGCCAGCTCACCTTCGGCAACCCTAGATCATAGCAATCAGCCCCAGCATTTT.

This clone was recorded only once. V is TRBV6-1 and J is TRBJ2-7; TRBD2 matches 8 bases. The V gene end was trimmed by 4 bases and the J gene end by 5 bases; junction bases not matched to a gene: 7. The length of the CDR3 is 14 residues. CDR1 and CDR2 (germline): MNHNS, SASEGT. The CDR3 DNA sequence: TGTGCCAGCAGTGGGACTAGCATACTCCACGAGCAGTACTTC. This sequence encodes CASSGTSILHEQYF.

This clone came up many times. The chain combines TRBV30 with TRBJ1-3; a possible D gene is TRBD1 (6 bases). Germline loops: CDR1 GTSNPN, CDR2 SVGIG (reference sequence). V was trimmed by 3 bases and J by 0 bases, leaving 9 bases between them. CDR3 size: 14 residues. The CDR3 DNA sequence: TGTGCCTGGAGACAGGGTTACTCTGGAAACACCATATATTTT. It encodes CAWRQGYSGNTIYF.

This chain uses TRBV7-2 with TRBJ1-1; 10 bases map to TRBD1. This CDR3 region has 15 residues. V lost 2 bases to trimming and J lost 4 bases; unmatched junction nucleotides: 4. Germline V gene lookup returns CDR1 SGHTA and CDR2 FQGNSA. CDR3 bases: TGTGCCAGCAGCTTAAGGACAGGGGGATTCACTGAAGCTTTCTTT. Its protein is CASSLRTGGFTEAFF.

The rearrangement joins TRBV2 to TRBJ1-4; perhaps TRBD1 as D (5 bases). The CDR3 spans 15 residues. Trimming cost V 6 bases and J 16 bases, with 27 bases left between them. The V gene's germline CDR1 is SNHLY and CDR2 FYNNEI. The CDR3 is CASSANVRGATLEFF. In nucleotides, the CDR3 is TGTGCCAGCAGCGCCAACGTTCGGGGCGCCACGCTGGAGTTTTTT.

The gene calls are TRBV5-4 and TRBJ2-5; TRBD2 matches 7 bases. The CDR3 has 14 residues. The germline CDR1 and CDR2 sequences are SGHNT and YYREEE (reference sequence). The V segment lost 4 bases and the J segment 3 bases; nucleotides outside the gene matches: 6. The CDR3 reads CASSAPGREETQYF. CDR3 DNA: TGTGCCAGCAGCGCCCCAGGGAGGGAAGAGACCCAGTACTTC.

The chain recombines TRBV29-1 with TRBJ2-1; 10 bases match TRBD1. V trimming: 5 bases; J trimming: 3 bases; junction bases outside the gene matches: 10. The germline CDR1 and CDR2 sequences are SQVTM and ANQGSEA. CDR3 length: 16 residues. The CDR3 sequence: CSVSHGGQGFYNEQFF. The CDR3 DNA follows: TGCAGCGTTTCCCACGGGGGACAGGGGTTCTACAATGAGCAGTTCTTC.

This clone has only one observation. J is TRBJ2-3 and V is TRBV4-2, with D maybe TRBD2 (5 bases). This CDR3 spans 16 amino acids. Germline V CDR1 and CDR2: LGHNA, YNFKEQ. V was trimmed by 0 bases and J by 0 bases, leaving 10 bases between them. This CDR3 is CASSQEASPSTDTQYF. CDR3 in DNA: TGTGCCAGCAGCCAAGAGGCTAGCCCTAGCACAGATACGCAGTATTTT.

The chain links TRBV11-2 to TRBJ2-3; 8 bases are a match to TRBD2. V lost 5 bases to trimming and J lost 15 bases; unmatched junction nucleotides: 13. Germline loops: CDR1 SGHAT, CDR2 FQNNGV. The CDR3 consists of 13 residues. The CDR3 bases are TGTGCCAGCAGCGATATACGGGAGGGCCCTCATTATTTT. This translates into CASSDIREGPHYF.

On this clone itself: An end of the junction does not agree with germline; a read error may underlie this. The same CDR3 is also encoded by other DNA sequences in this sample. The chain employs TRBV30 and TRBJ2-7, with unresolved D. Germline loops: CDR1 GTSNPN, CDR2 SVGIG (reference sequence). The CDR3 loop spans 13 amino acids. Here the CDR3 DNA reads TGTGCCTGGAGCCCCCTAGGTAGTGGCGAGCAGTACTTT. Amino acids: CAWSPLGSGEQYF.

The chain has TRBV2 and TRBJ2-3; D unclear. This CDR3 contains 12 residues. V lost 7 bases, J lost 2 bases, and 7 bases lay in between. CDR1 and CDR2 from the germline V gene are SNHLY and FYNNEI. In nucleotides, the CDR3 is TGTGCCAGCAATAGGGACACAGATACGCAGTATTTT. Translating gives CASNRDTDTQYF.

This chain uses TRBV27 with TRBJ1-2; 10 nucleotides line up with TRBD1. CDR1 and CDR2 (germline): MNHEY, SMNVEV (reference sequence). This CDR3 spans 14 amino acids. Germline trimming cut 5 bases from V and 4 bases from J; bases unmatched to any gene: 4. The CDR3 coding sequence is TGTGCCAGCAGTACGACAGGGGGCGCCTATGGCTACACCTTC. Encoded protein: CASSTTGGAYGYTF.

This clone has more than one count but fewer than ten. At the DNA level, this CDR3 is encoded by other sequences in the same sample as well. The chain is built from TRBV4-1 and TRBJ2-7; TRBD2 agrees at 13 bases. This CDR3 is built from 14 residues. Per the germline V gene, CDR1 is MGHRA and CDR2 is YSYEKL. Losses at the gene ends were 4 bases for V and 3 bases for J; bases not matched to a gene: 0. The CDR3 spells CASSRTSGSYEQYF. CDR3 DNA: TGCGCCAGCAGCCGGACTAGCGGGAGCTACGAGCAGTACTTC.

V is TRBV18 and J is TRBJ1-5; D gene unclear. Between the trimmed V and J ends, which lost 4 bases and 0 bases, there was a span of 7 bases. From germline, CDR1 is KGHSH and CDR2 LQKENI. The CDR3 has 14 residues. The CDR3 protein is CASSRGNSNQPQHF. The CDR3 nucleotides are TGTGCCAGCTCACGGGGAAATAGCAATCAGCCCCAGCATTTT. Looking up the rest from reference TRBV18 and TRBJ1-5 gives the full variable domain: NAGVMQNPRHLVRRRGQEARLRCSPMKGHSHVYWYRQLPEEGLKFMVYLQKENIIDESGMPKERFSAEFPKEGPSILRIQQVVRGDSAAYFCASSRGNSNQPQHFGDGTRLSIL.

Of note for this clone: At one end the junction does not follow the germline gene, possibly because of a read error. Written as DNA, the CDR3 is TGTACCAGCAGTTTATTGGGCGGATTCTCCTACAATGAGCAGTTCTTC. As protein: CTSSLLGGFSYNEQFF. The J gene is TRBJ2-1, the V gene TRBV27; no reliable D call. The germline V gene encodes CDR1 MNHEY and CDR2 SMNVEV (reference sequence). The CDR3 consists of 16 residues.

This chain links TRBV27 with TRBJ1-6; weak D call: TRBD1 (6 bases). V lost 5 bases to trimming and J lost 8 bases, with 13 bases between them. CDR1 and CDR2 from the germline V gene are MNHEY and SMNVEV (reference sequence). The CDR3 length is 14 residues. The CDR3 DNA is TGTGCCAGCAGTCTGGACAGATATGATTCACCCCTCCACTTT. It codes for CASSLDRYDSPLHF.

In its sample, this clone is medium-sized. This sample includes further DNA sequences coding for the same CDR3. V gene TRBV4-3 combines with J gene TRBJ2-7, with a possible D match to TRBD2 (6 bases). This CDR3 comprises 16 residues. Per germline, CDR1 LGHNA and CDR2 YSLEER. The ends were cut back, 3 bases at V and 6 bases at J, with 21 bases in the middle. In DNA, the CDR3 is TGCGCCAGCAGCCAGGGATTATCGGGACTCCGGGCCGAGCAGTACTTC. Protein product: CASSQGLSGLRAEQYF.

Of note for this clone: This likely came from a read error, as a far larger clone is one base away. The sample has other DNA sequences that encode this CDR3 too. The rearrangement links TRBV5-4 to TRBJ2-7; tentative D call: TRBD1 (5 bases). The CDR3 has 14 residues. The germline gives CDR1 SGHNT, CDR2 YYREEE (reference sequence). This CDR3 is CASSLGQWKGEQYF. The CDR3 bases are TGTGCCAGTAGCTTGGGGCAATGGAAGGGCGAGCAGTACTTC.

The V call is TRBV25-1, the J call TRBJ2-2, with D possibly called TRBD1 or TRBD2 (5 bases each). In germline, CDR1 is MGHDK, CDR2 SYGVNS. The CDR3 length is 16 residues. Between the trimmed V and J ends, which lost 6 bases and 2 bases, there was a span of 16 bases. The CDR3: CASRAPGQRNTGELFF. The CDR3 DNA reads as TGTGCCAGCAGAGCCCCGGGGCAGAGAAACACCGGGGAGCTGTTTTTT.

Here the CDR3 DNA reads TGTGCCAGCAGCGTAAACGGGGAGCTGTTTTTT. It yields the protein CASSVNGELFF. This chain links TRBV9 with TRBJ2-2, with D hard to call. Germline V gives CDR1 SGDLS, CDR2 YYNGEE. This CDR3 is built from 11 residues. Trimming took 1 base from V and 7 from J, leaving 2 bases between them.

The chain uses TRBV5-4 and TRBJ2-1; no clear D. The germline CDR1 and CDR2 sequences are SGHNT and YYREEE (reference sequence). V was cut by 6 bases and J by 6 bases, with 16 bases left in between. The CDR3 has 14 residues. The CDR3 is CASKKTGGLNEQFF. CDR3 in DNA: TGTGCCAGCAAAAAGACTGGCGGCCTCAATGAGCAGTTCTTC.

For this clone: Germline and junction disagree at one end, which may indicate a read error. The chain links TRBV18 to TRBJ2-5; no clear D gene. CDR1 and CDR2 from the germline V gene are KGHSH and LQKENI. The CDR3 has 14 amino acids. The CDR3: CASSPVNSQEAQYF. The DNA of the CDR3 is TGTGCCAGCTCACCAGTGAACAGCCAAGAGGCCCAGTACTTC.

The chain carries TRBV15 and TRBJ2-3; TRBD2 matches 10 bases. Looked up from germline, CDR1 is LNHNV and CDR2 is YYDKDF (reference sequence). CDR3 length: 15 residues. V lost 8 bases to trimming and J lost 3 bases; unmatched junction nucleotides: 8. The CDR3: CATSKREGLTDTQYF. CDR3 in DNA: TGTGCCACCTCTAAGCGGGAGGGCCTTACAGATACGCAGTATTTT. Full variable domain (remainder filled in from reference TRBV15 and TRBJ2-3): DAMVIQNPRYQVTQFGKPVTLSCSQTLNHNVMYWYQQKSSQAPKLLFHYYDKDFNNEADTPDNFQSRRPNTSFCFLDIRSPGLGDTAMYLCATSKREGLTDTQYFGPGTRLTVL.

V and J are TRBV25-1 and TRBJ2-5, with 8 bases aligning to TRBD1. TRBJ2-7 explains the end of the DNA better; the J call may be wrong. This CDR3 is built from 14 residues. The germline CDR1 and CDR2 sequences are MGHDK and SYGVNS. The CDR3 sequence is CASSEGQGADEQYF. In nucleotides, the CDR3 is TGTGCCAGCAGTGAAGGACAGGGAGCTGACGAGCAGTACTTC.

The chain uses TRBV7-9 and TRBJ2-1, with TRBD1 matching 10 bases. The length of the CDR3 is 16 residues. Germline CDR1 reads SEHNR; CDR2 reads FQNEAQ (reference sequence). The J segment lost 4 bases and the V segment lost 5 bases, leaving 8 bases of the junction unmatched. Here the CDR3 reads CASSPGGQGVYNEQFF. CDR3 nucleotides: TGTGCCAGCAGCCCGGGTGGACAGGGGGTTTACAATGAGCAGTTCTTC.

The chain couples TRBV2 to TRBJ1-1, with D possibly TRBD1 on 5 matching bases. CDR1 and CDR2 from the germline V gene are SNHLY and FYNNEI. Deletions cut 8 bases from V and 1 base from J, with 17 bases between. CDR3 length: 15 amino acids. As DNA, the CDR3 is TGTGCCAGCTCCACCAATGGGGCGGCGAACACTGAAGCTTTCTTT. Its protein is CASSTNGAANTEAFF.

CDR3 coding DNA: TGTGCCAGCAGGGACTATTATGGCTACACCTTC. This encodes CASRDYYGYTF. This chain uses TRBV2 with TRBJ1-2; D not certain. This CDR3 is 11 amino acids long. The germline V and J ends were trimmed by 6 bases and 5 bases, with 7 bases remaining between them. Germline loops: CDR1 SNHLY, CDR2 FYNNEI.

The chain carries TRBV5-6 and TRBJ2-7, with D possibly TRBD2 on 6 matching bases. The CDR3 sequence is 17 residues long. V was clipped by 0 bases and J by 1 base, with 17 bases between them. Germline assignment: CDR1 SGHDT and CDR2 YYEEEE. The CDR3 region has the DNA TGTGCCAGCAGCTTGGGGGGAGGTGGAGGGTTATCCTACGAGCAGTACTTC. Translating it yields CASSLGGGGGLSYEQYF.

The genes are TRBV21-1 and TRBJ1-2; the DNA was not used to check the table's D call, TRBD1. TRBV21-1 is classified as a pseudogene. This CDR3 contains 14 residues. This CDR3 reads CASSKGGRVGGYTF. CDR3 coding DNA: TGTGCCAGCAGCAAAGGGGGCAGGGTGGGTGGCTACACCTTC.